This T cell receptor (beta chain) was documented in a study of T cell responses to AZD1222 COVID-19 vaccine. The CDR3 runs to 14 residues. Germline V gene data show CDR1 as SGHTA and CDR2 as FQGNSA. Deletions cut 2 bases from V and 5 bases from J, with 12 bases between. Profiling relied on immunoSEQ multiplex PCR, and the TCRdb table lists in-frame clones only, not all of them. This sample has 150,000 to 200,000 clones; roughly 92% occur once, and the top ten carry around 3%. The genes are TRBV7-2 and TRBJ2-5; D possibly corresponds to TRBD2 (6 bases). Sequencing was performed on peripheral blood, taken on day 0 of AZD1222 vaccination. The sequence came from an adult in good health. The CDR3 sequence: CASSLIGGSETQYF. DNA of the CDR3: TGTGCCAGCAGCTTAATCGGAGGGAGCGAGACCCAGTACTTC.